This T cell receptor (beta chain) was found in a study of T cells in Graves' hyperthyroidism and ophthalmopathy. In this sample, this clonotype turned up many times. Germline trimming cut 5 bases from V and 4 bases from J; bases unmatched to any gene: 5. The CDR3 has 16 residues. Per germline, CDR1 SGHNT and CDR2 YENEEA. From RNA transcripts, TCR beta CDR3 regions were amplified. The HTBI primer set drove a first-round RT-PCR of the TCR CDR3. TCRdb re-called the multiplex PCR reads with MiXCR, one entry per CDR3 protein. The sample records over 450,000 distinct CDR3 sequences, around an eighth being singletons.

Sequenced material: blood. The clonotype comes from a young woman with Graves' hyperthyroidism. The chain has TRBV11-3 and TRBJ2-1; 13 nucleotides line up with TRBD2. CDR3 in amino acids: CASSPRLAGGYNEQFF. The CDR3 DNA reads TGTGCCAGCAGCCCCCGACTAGCGGGAGGATACAATGAGCAGTTCTTC.